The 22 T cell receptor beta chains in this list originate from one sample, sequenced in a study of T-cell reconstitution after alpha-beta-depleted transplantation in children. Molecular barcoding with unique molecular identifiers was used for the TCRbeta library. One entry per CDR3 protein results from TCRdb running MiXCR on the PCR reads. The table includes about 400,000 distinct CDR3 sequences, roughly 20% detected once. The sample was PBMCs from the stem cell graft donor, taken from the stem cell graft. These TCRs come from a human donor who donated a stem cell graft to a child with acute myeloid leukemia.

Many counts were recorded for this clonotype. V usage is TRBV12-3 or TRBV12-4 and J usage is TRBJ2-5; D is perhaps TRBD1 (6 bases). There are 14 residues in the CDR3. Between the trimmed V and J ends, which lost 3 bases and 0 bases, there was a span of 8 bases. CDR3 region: CASSFRTDQETQYF. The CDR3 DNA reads TGTGCCAGCAGTTTCCGGACAGACCAAGAGACCCAGTACTTC.

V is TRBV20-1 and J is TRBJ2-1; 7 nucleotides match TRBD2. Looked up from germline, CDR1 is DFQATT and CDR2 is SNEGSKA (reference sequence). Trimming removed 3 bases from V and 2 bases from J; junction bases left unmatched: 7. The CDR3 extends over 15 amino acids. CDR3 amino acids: CSARGTGTTYNEQFF. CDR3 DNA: TGCAGTGCTAGGGGGACCGGGACTACCTACAATGAGCAGTTCTTC.

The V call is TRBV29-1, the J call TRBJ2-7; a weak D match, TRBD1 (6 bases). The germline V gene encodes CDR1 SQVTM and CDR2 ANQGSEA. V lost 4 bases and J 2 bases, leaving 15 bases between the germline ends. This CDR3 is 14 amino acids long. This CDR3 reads CSVGQGIGAYEQYF. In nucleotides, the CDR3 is TGCAGCGTTGGGCAGGGGATAGGAGCCTACGAGCAGTACTTC.

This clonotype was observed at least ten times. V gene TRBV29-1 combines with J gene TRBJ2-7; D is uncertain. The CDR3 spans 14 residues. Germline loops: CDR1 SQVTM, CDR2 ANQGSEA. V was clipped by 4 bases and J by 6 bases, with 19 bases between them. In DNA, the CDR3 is TGCAGCGTTGTAGGTTCGGTTGGGTCCAGCGAGCAGTACTTC. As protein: CSVVGSVGSSEQYF.

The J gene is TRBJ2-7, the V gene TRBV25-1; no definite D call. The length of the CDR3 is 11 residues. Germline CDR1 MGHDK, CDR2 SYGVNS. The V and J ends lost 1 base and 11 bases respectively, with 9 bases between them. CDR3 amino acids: CASSEFTEEYF. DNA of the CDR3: TGTGCCAGCAGTGAATTTACCGAAGAGTACTTC.

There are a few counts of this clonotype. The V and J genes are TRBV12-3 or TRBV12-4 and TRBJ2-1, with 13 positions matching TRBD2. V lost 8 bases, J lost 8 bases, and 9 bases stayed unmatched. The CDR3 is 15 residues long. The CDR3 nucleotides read TGTGCCAGCGCAACTCGGACTAGCGGGAGCTATGAGCAGTTCTTC. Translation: CASATRTSGSYEQFF.

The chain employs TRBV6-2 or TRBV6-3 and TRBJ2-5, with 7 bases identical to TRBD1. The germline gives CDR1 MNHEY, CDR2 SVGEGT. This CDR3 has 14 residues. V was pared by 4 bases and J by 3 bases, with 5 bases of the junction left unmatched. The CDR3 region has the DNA TGTGCCAGCAGTTCGTCGGACAGGAAAGAGACCCAGTACTTC. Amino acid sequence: CASSSSDRKETQYF.

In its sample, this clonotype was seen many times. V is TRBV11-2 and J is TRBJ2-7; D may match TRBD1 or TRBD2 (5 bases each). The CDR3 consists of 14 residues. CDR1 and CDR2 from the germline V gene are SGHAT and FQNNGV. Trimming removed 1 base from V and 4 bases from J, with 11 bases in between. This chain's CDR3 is CASSLGGTGYEQYF. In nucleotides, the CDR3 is TGTGCCAGCAGCTTAGGTGGGACGGGGTACGAGCAGTACTTC.

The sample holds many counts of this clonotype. Written as DNA, the CDR3 is TGCAGCGTTGCAACCGGTCCTGGAAACACCATATATTTT. It specifies CSVATGPGNTIYF. The chain employs TRBV29-1 and TRBJ1-3; D remains unclear. CDR1 is SQVTM and CDR2 is ANQGSEA in the germline V gene. The V end lost 4 bases, the J end lost 2 bases, and 9 bases lay between the germline ends. CDR3 length: 13 amino acids.

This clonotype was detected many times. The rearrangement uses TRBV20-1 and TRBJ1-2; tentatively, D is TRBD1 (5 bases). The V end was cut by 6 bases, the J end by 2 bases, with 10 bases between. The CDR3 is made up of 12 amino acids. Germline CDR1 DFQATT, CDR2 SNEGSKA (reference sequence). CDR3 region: CSAKGPNYGYTF. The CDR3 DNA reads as TGCAGTGCAAAGGGACCGAACTATGGCTACACCTTC.

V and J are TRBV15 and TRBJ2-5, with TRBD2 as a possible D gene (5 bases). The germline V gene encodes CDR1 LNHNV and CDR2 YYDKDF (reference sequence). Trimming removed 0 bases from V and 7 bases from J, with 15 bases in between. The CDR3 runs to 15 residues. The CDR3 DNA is TGTGCCACCAGCAGAGAGTTGGGAGATTGGGGGACCCAGTACTTC. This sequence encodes CATSRELGDWGTQYF.

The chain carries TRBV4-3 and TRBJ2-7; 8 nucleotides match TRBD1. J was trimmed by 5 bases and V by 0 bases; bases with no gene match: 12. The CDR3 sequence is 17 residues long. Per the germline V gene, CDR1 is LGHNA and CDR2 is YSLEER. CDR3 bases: TGCGCCAGCAGCCAAGAATACTTACTAGACAGGGGAGACGAGCAGTACTTC. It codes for CASSQEYLLDRGDEQYF.

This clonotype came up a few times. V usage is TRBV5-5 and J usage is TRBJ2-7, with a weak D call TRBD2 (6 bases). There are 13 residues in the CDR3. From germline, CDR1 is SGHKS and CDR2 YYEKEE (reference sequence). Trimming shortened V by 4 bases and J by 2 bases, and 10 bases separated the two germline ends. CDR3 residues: CASSRPGAYEQYF. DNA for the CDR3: TGTGCCAGCAGCCGCCCGGGGGCCTACGAGCAGTACTTC.

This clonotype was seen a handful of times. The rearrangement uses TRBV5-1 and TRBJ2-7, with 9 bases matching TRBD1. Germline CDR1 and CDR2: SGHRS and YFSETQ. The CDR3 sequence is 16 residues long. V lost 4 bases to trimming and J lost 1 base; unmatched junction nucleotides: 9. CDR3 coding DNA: TGCGCCAGCAGCCCAAACAGGGGGCCCTCATCCTACGAGCAGTACTTC. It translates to CASSPNRGPSSYEQYF.

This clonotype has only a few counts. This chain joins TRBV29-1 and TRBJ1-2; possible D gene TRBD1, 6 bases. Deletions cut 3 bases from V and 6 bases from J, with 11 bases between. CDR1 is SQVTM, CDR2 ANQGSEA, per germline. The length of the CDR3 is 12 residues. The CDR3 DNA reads TGCAGCGTTGACCTGGGGGCGAATGGCTACACCTTC. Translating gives CSVDLGANGYTF. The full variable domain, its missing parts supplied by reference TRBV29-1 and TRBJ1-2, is SAVISQKPSRDICQRGTSLTIQCQVDSQVTMMFWYRQQPGQSLTLIATANQGSEATYESGFVIDKFPISRPNLTFSTLTVSNMSPEDSSIYLCSVDLGANGYTFGSGTRLTVV.

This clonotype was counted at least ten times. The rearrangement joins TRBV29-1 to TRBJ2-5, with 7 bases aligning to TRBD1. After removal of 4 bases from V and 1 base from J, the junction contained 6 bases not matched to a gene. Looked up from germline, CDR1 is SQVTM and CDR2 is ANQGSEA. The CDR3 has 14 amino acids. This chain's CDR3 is CSVGQGTIQETQYF. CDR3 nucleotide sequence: TGCAGCGTTGGACAGGGCACTATCCAAGAGACCCAGTACTTC. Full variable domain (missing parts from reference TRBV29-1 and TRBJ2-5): SAVISQKPSRDICQRGTSLTIQCQVDSQVTMMFWYRQQPGQSLTLIATANQGSEATYESGFVIDKFPISRPNLTFSTLTVSNMSPEDSSIYLCSVGQGTIQETQYFGPGTRLLVL.

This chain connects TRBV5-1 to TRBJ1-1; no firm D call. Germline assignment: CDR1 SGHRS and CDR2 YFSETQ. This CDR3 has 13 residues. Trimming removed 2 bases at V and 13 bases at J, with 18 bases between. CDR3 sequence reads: CASSLDHRAKGFF. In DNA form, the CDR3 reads TGCGCCAGCAGCTTAGATCACCGGGCAAAGGGTTTCTTT.

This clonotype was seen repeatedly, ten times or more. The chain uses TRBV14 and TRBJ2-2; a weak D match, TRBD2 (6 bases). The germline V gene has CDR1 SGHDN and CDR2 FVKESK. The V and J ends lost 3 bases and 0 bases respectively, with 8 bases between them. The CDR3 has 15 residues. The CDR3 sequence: CASSQTGANTGELFF. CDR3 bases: TGTGCCAGCAGCCAGACGGGGGCGAACACCGGGGAGCTGTTTTTT.

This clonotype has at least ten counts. CDR3: CASSHRTISYNEQFF. The CDR3 DNA sequence: TGTGCCAGCAGCCACCGGACAATCTCGTACAATGAGCAGTTCTTC. The chain has TRBV2 and TRBJ2-1; D is perhaps TRBD1 (5 bases). Trimming shortened V by 6 bases and J by 4 bases, and 16 bases separated the two germline ends. Germline CDR1 reads SNHLY; CDR2 reads FYNNEI. This CDR3 is 15 amino acids long.

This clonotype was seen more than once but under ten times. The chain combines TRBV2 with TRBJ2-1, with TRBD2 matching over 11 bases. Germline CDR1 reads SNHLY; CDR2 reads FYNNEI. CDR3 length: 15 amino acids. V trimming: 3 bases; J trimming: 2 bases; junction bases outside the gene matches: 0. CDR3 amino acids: CASSETSGTYNEQFF. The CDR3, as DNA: TGTGCCAGCAGTGAGACTAGCGGGACCTACAATGAGCAGTTCTTC.

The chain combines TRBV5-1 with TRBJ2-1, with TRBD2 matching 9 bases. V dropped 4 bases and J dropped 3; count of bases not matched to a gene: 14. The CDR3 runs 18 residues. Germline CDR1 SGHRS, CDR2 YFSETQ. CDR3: CASSAELVSGSFYNEQFF. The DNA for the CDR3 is TGCGCCAGCAGCGCGGAATTGGTTAGCGGGAGTTTCTACAATGAGCAGTTCTTC.

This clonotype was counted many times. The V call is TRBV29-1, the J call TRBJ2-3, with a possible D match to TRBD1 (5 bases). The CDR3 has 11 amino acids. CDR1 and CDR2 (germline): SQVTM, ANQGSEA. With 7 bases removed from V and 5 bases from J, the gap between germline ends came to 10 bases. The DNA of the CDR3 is TGCAGCGAACATAGGGGAGATACGCAGTATTTT. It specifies CSEHRGDTQYF.